This T cell receptor beta chain was sequenced during a study of blood T cell repertoires in COVID-19. Study details: The cDNA or gDNA used as material had been derived from T cells, B-cell-depleted T cells, or PBMCs.

Unmatched junction bases numbered 1, after V lost 4 bases and J lost 1 base. Germline V CDR1 and CDR2: SGHTA, FQGTGA. The CDR3 runs to 16 residues. In the study's own analysis: Amplification with reference gene primers provided the estimates of nucleated cell counts. Sequencing was performed with immunoSEQ multiplex PCR; in TCRdb, only in-frame clones are kept and a portion is missing. The DNA was the basis for D and trimming; V, J and clone size are from that table. The table includes 100,000 to 150,000 clones, around nine tenths detected once. This clone came up once. Sequences were obtained from peripheral blood. The receptor comes from an elderly woman with acute or convalescent COVID-19. The rearrangement links TRBV7-3 to TRBJ2-3; 14 bases match TRBD2. The CDR3 coding sequence is TGTGCCAGCAGCTCGGGACTAGCGGGGGGCACAGATACGCAGTATTTT. It translates to CASSSGLAGGTDTQYF.